The rows below give T cell receptor beta chains drawn from one sample of a study of shared clonotypes between healthy human individuals. Measured with immunoSEQ multiplex PCR; TCRdb has only the in-frame clones, and not every one. In the table there are 1.4 million or so clones, 98% of which are singletons. Input material: naive CD4+ T cells sorted from blood. All receptors come from a man aged 30-40 years in good health. Each CDR3 is given with its conserved first and last residue. A D gene is named only where the DNA matches it firmly. Where a row states a size, it is once, few, many or the class of an expanded clone; other rows omit it.

D: .; V: TRBV7-2; size: .; J: TRBJ2-7; length: 13; DNA: TGTGCCAGCAGCTTAGCGGGAGAGGCCGAGCAGTACTTC; CDR3: CASSLAGEAEQYF
D: .; V: TRBV7-3; size: .; J: TRBJ2-3; length: 14; DNA: TGTGCCAGCAGCCGCAGGACAGCCACAGATACGCAGTATTTT; CDR3: CASSRRTATDTQYF
D: TRBD2; V: TRBV7-3; size: .; J: TRBJ2-1; length: 15; DNA: TGTGCCAGCAGCCCCAAGACTAGCGGGAGGTATGAGCAGTTCTTC; CDR3: CASSPKTSGRYEQFF
D: .; V: TRBV15; size: .; J: TRBJ2-7; length: 13; DNA: TGTGCCACCAGCAGAGATGGGGTGAACGGGCAGTACTTC; CDR3: CATSRDGVNGQYF
D: TRBD2; V: TRBV28; size: .; J: TRBJ2-7; length: 15; DNA: TGTGCCAGCAGTACGCAGCGGGAGTTAAAATACGAGCAGTACTTC; CDR3: CASSTQRELKYEQYF
D: .; V: TRBV29-1; size: .; J: TRBJ1-2; length: 15; DNA: TGCAGCGTGGATTCTGGGGCAGTAGCTAACTATGGCTACACCTTC; CDR3: CSVDSGAVANYGYTF
D: TRBD2; V: TRBV5-1; size: .; J: TRBJ2-1; length: 13; DNA: TGCGCCAGCAGCCTAACTAGCGGCGGGGAGCAGTTCTTC; CDR3: CASSLTSGGEQFF
D: TRBD1; V: TRBV7-2; size: .; J: TRBJ2-7; length: 13; DNA: TGTGCCAGCAGCCAGGGGGCGAGGAACGAGCAGTACTTC; CDR3: CASSQGARNEQYF
D: TRBD2; V: TRBV5-4; size: once; J: TRBJ2-7; length: 13; DNA: TGTGCCAGCAGTACTGGACTAGCTAGCGAGCAGTACTTC; CDR3: CASSTGLASEQYF
D: .; V: TRBV5-4; size: .; J: TRBJ2-3; length: 14; DNA: TGTGCCAGCAGCTTGGAGACAAAGTTGGATACGCAGTATTTT; CDR3: CASSLETKLDTQYF
D: TRBD1; V: TRBV5-4; size: .; J: TRBJ2-7; length: 15; DNA: TGTGCCAGCAGCCAGTCCGGGACAGGGGTGCACGAGCAGTACTTC; CDR3: CASSQSGTGVHEQYF
D: .; V: TRBV11-2; size: .; J: TRBJ2-7; length: 14; DNA: TGTGCCAGCAGCGCGGGACTCCTATCCTACGAGCAGTACTTC; CDR3: CASSAGLLSYEQYF
D: .; V: TRBV6-1; size: .; J: TRBJ2-7; length: 12; DNA: TGTGCCAGCACGTTGCCCTCCTACGAGCAGTACTTC; CDR3: CASTLPSYEQYF
D: TRBD1; V: TRBV25-1; size: .; J: TRBJ2-7; length: 15; DNA: TGTGCCAGCAGTGATTATAAGGGGGCCGGATACGAGCAGTACTTC; CDR3: CASSDYKGAGYEQYF
D: TRBD1; V: TRBV19; size: .; J: TRBJ1-5; length: 15; DNA: TGTGCCAGTAGTAGCGGACAGGGGGGTAATCAGCCCCAGCATTTT; CDR3: CASSSGQGGNQPQHF
D: .; V: TRBV5-4; size: .; J: TRBJ2-1; length: 13; DNA: TGTGCCAGCAGCTTCTACAGCAGGGATGAGCAGTTCTTC; CDR3: CASSFYSRDEQFF
D: .; V: TRBV6-5; size: .; J: TRBJ1-5; length: 14; DNA: TGTGCCAGCAGTAATCAGGGTCCGGATCAGCCCCAGCATTTT; CDR3: CASSNQGPDQPQHF
D: TRBD1; V: TRBV2; size: .; J: TRBJ2-7; length: 13; DNA: TGTGCCAGCACAGGACAGGGATCCTACGAGCAGTACTTC; CDR3: CASTGQGSYEQYF
D: .; V: TRBV10-3; size: .; J: TRBJ2-3; length: 15; DNA: TGTGCCATCAGTGACAGACGGGAGAGCACAGATACGCAGTATTTT; CDR3: CAISDRRESTDTQYF
D: TRBD1; V: TRBV2; size: .; J: TRBJ2-7; length: 16; DNA: TGTGCCAGCAGTGAAAATTACAGGGGAAACGCATACGAGCAGTACTTC; CDR3: CASSENYRGNAYEQYF
D: .; V: TRBV14; size: .; J: TRBJ2-2; length: 13; DNA: TGTGCCAGCAGCCTACAGGTCACCGGGGAGCTGTTTTTT; CDR3: CASSLQVTGELFF
D: .; V: TRBV28; size: .; J: TRBJ1-5; length: 13; DNA: TGTGCCAGCAGTCTAGCCGGGCTCCAGGCCCAGCATTTT; CDR3: CASSLAGLQAQHF
D: .; V: TRBV18; size: .; J: TRBJ2-2; length: 15; DNA: TGTGCCAGCTCACCTTTCGCGATGGGGTCCGGGGAGCTGTTTTTT; CDR3: CASSPFAMGSGELFF
D: .; V: TRBV7-8; size: .; J: TRBJ2-7; length: 13; DNA: TGTGCCAGCAGCTTATCTACAGGGTACGAGCAGTACTTC; CDR3: CASSLSTGYEQYF
D: .; V: TRBV9; size: .; J: TRBJ2-2; length: 14; DNA: TGTGCCAGCAGCGCCGCCCCTAGTACCGGGGAGCTGTTTTTT; CDR3: CASSAAPSTGELFF
D: .; V: TRBV2; size: once; J: TRBJ2-7; length: 15; DNA: TGTGCCAGCAGAGTTGACAGGCACGGTCACGACGAGCAGTACTTC; CDR3: CASRVDRHGHDEQYF
D: TRBD1; V: TRBV5-1; size: .; J: TRBJ2-5; length: 17; DNA: TGCGCCAGCAGCTACGGGACAGGGGGCAATTTTGGGGAGACCCAGTACTTC; CDR3: CASSYGTGGNFGETQYF
D: TRBD2; V: TRBV10-2; size: .; J: TRBJ2-3; length: 17; DNA: TGCGCCAGCAGTGCCGGACTAGCGGGAGTAGGCCCAGATACGCAGTATTTT; CDR3: CASSAGLAGVGPDTQYF
D: .; V: TRBV5-1; size: .; J: TRBJ1-1; length: 16; DNA: TGCGCCAGCAGCTTGGGGGGGCCAGGGTCTGGCACTGAAGCTTTCTTT; CDR3: CASSLGGPGSGTEAFF
D: TRBD1; V: TRBV5-1; size: .; J: TRBJ1-1; length: 17; DNA: TGCGCCAGCAGCATGCCCACCGCGGGACAGGGTAACACTGAAGCTTTCTTT; CDR3: CASSMPTAGQGNTEAFF
D: TRBD2; V: TRBV25-1; size: .; J: TRBJ2-1; length: 16; DNA: TGTGCCAGCAGTGCGACTAGCGGGCGCCCTCGGAATGAGCAGTTCTTC; CDR3: CASSATSGRPRNEQFF
D: .; V: TRBV28; size: once; J: TRBJ2-6; length: 13; DNA: TGTGCCAGCAGCTCGCCGCCGGCCAACGTCCTGACTTTC; CDR3: CASSSPPANVLTF
D: .; V: TRBV2; size: .; J: TRBJ2-7; length: 14; DNA: TGTGCCAGCTCCAAACAGGGTCCTTCCTACGAGCAGTACTTC; CDR3: CASSKQGPSYEQYF
D: .; V: TRBV9; size: .; J: TRBJ2-4; length: 13; DNA: TGTGCCAGCGGAAGTAGTAGCGGAAACATTCAGTACTTC; CDR3: CASGSSSGNIQYF
D: .; V: TRBV28; size: .; J: TRBJ1-2; length: 12; DNA: TGTGCCAGCAGTTGGACACTCTATGGCTACACCTTC; CDR3: CASSWTLYGYTF
D: TRBD2; V: TRBV5-1; size: .; J: TRBJ2-2; length: 15; DNA: TGCGCCAGCAGCAGGACTAGCCCAGTCACCGGGGAGCTGTTTTTT; CDR3: CASSRTSPVTGELFF
D: .; V: TRBV2; size: .; J: TRBJ2-7; length: 12; DNA: TGTGCCAGCAGGGTAGACAGTTACGAGCAGTACTTC; CDR3: CASRVDSYEQYF
D: .; V: TRBV5-4; size: .; J: TRBJ1-2; length: 14; DNA: TGTGCCAGCAGCTTGCAAGGCAGAAAATATGGCTACACCTTC; CDR3: CASSLQGRKYGYTF
D: TRBD2; V: TRBV18; size: few; J: TRBJ2-1; length: 16; DNA: TGTGCCAGCTCACCTCCACTAGCGGGAGGGCCCAGTGAGCAGTTCTTC; CDR3: CASSPPLAGGPSEQFF
D: TRBD1; V: TRBV18; size: .; J: TRBJ2-1; length: 15; DNA: TGTGCCAGCTCACCACCAGGACAGGGGGCGTGGGAGCAGTTCTTC; CDR3: CASSPPGQGAWEQFF
D: TRBD1; V: TRBV2; size: .; J: TRBJ1-2; length: 14; DNA: TGTGCCAGCAGGGGGACAGCAGCTAACTATGGCTACACCTTC; CDR3: CASRGTAANYGYTF
D: .; V: TRBV29-1; size: .; J: TRBJ1-5; length: 12; DNA: TGCAGCGTTGGCGAGGGCAATCAGCCCCAGCATTTT; CDR3: CSVGEGNQPQHF
D: .; V: TRBV4-1; size: .; J: TRBJ2-2; length: 17; DNA: TGCGCCAGCAGCCAAGACCTGGCTAAGATGTACACCGGGGAGCTGTTTTTT; CDR3: CASSQDLAKMYTGELFF
D: TRBD1; V: TRBV5-6; size: .; J: TRBJ2-3; length: 16; DNA: TGTGCCAGCAGCCTGGACAGGGGACGGGACACAGATACGCAGTATTTT; CDR3: CASSLDRGRDTDTQYF
D: .; V: TRBV21-1; size: .; J: TRBJ1-2; length: 16; DNA: TGTGCCAGCAGCCAGCGTGACCTCACCCACGAGGATGGCTACACCTTC; CDR3: CASSQRDLTHEDGYTF